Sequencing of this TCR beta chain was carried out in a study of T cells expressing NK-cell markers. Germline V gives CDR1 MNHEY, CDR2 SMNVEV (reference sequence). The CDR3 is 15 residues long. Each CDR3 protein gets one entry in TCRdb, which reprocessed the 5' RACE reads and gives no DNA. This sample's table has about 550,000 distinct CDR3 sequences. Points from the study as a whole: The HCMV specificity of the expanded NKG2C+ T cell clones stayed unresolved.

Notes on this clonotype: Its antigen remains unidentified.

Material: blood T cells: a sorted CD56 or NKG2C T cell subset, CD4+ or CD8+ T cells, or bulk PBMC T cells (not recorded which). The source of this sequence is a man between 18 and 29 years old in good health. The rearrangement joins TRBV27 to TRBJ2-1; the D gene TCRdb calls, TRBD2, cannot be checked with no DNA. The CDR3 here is CASSYQREVHNEQFF.